This TCR beta chain was recovered during a study of cytomegalovirus exposure and HLA in healthy donors. Study-level results: In the roughly 110 validation repertoires, 94% of cluster scores exceeded 0, per a later analysis.

TCRdb keeps only in-frame clones here, not all; method: immunoSEQ multiplex PCR. The data contain over 150,000 clones, 84% of them singletons. This CDR3 comprises 17 residues. Germline V gives CDR1 SEHNR, CDR2 FQNEAQ (reference sequence). The V and J ends lost 0 bases and 4 bases, in that order; junction bases with no gene match: 9. As concerns this clone: Its antigen remains unidentified.

This sequence originates from a woman aged 30 to 39 in good health and CMV-seropositive. The sequenced sample consisted of PBMCs. The V gene is TRBV7-9, the J gene TRBJ1-2, with 9 bases matching TRBD1. The CDR3 sequence: CASSLASGTGFPYGYTF. The CDR3, as DNA: TGTGCCAGCAGCTTAGCATCTGGGACAGGGTTTCCCTATGGCTACACCTTC.